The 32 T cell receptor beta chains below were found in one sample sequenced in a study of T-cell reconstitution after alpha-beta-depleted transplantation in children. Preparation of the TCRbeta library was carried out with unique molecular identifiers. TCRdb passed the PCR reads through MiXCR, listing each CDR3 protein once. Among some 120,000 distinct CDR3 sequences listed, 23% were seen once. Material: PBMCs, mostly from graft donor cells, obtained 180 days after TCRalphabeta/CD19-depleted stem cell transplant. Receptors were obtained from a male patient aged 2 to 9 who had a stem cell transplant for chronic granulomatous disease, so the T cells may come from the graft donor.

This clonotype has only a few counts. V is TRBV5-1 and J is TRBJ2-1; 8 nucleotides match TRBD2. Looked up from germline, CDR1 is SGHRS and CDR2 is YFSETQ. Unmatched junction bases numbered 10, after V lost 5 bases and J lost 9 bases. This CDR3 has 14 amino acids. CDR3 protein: CASRSLIAGLEQFF. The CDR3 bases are TGCGCCAGCAGGTCTCTTATAGCGGGACTTGAGCAGTTCTTC.

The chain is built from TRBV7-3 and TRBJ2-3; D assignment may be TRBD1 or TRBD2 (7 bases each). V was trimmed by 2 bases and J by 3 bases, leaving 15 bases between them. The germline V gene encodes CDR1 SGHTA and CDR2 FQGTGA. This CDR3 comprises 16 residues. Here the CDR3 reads CASSLWGGQSTDTQYF. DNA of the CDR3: TGTGCCAGCAGCTTATGGGGGGGACAGTCAACAGATACGCAGTATTTT.

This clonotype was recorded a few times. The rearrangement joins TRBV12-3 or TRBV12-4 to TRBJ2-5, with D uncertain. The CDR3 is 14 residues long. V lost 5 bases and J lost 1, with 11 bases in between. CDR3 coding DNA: TGTGCCAGCAGTATCGGACGGAGCCAAGAGACCCAGTACTTC. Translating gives CASSIGRSQETQYF.

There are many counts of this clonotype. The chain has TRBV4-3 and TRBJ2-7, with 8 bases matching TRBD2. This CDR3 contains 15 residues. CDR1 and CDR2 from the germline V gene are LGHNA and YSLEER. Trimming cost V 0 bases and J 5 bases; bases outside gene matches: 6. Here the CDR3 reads CASSQETGGLDEQYF. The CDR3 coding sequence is TGCGCCAGCAGCCAAGAAACGGGGGGGCTGGACGAGCAGTACTTC.

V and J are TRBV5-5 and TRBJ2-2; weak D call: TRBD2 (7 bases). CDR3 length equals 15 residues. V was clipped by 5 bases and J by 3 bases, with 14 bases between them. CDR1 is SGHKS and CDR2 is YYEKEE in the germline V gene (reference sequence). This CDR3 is CASSLGGLDTGELFF. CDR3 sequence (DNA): TGTGCCAGCAGTCTCGGGGGGCTCGACACCGGGGAGCTGTTTTTT.

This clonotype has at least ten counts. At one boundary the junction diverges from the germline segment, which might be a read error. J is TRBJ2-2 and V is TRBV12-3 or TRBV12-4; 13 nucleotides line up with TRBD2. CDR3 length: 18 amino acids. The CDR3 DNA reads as TGTGCCAGCAGTTTTTTCCGGACTAGCGGGAGCGACACCGGGGAGCTGTTTTTC. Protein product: CASSFFRTSGSDTGELFF.

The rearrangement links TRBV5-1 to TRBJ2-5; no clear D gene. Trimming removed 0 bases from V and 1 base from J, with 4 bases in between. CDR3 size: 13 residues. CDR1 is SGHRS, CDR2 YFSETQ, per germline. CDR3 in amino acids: CASSLVSQETQYF. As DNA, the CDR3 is TGCGCCAGCAGCTTGGTCTCCCAAGAGACCCAGTACTTC.

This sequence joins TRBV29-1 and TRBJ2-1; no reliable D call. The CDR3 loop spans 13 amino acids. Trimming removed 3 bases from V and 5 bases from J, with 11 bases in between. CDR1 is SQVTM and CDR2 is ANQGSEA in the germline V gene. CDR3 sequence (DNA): TGCAGCGTTGATTCGGTTCCTCACAATGAGCAGTTCTTC. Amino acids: CSVDSVPHNEQFF.

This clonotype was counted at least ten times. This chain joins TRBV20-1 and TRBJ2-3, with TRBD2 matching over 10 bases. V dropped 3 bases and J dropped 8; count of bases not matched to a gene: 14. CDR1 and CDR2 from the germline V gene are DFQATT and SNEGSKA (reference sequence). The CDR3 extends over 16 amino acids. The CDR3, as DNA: TGCAGTGCTAGGGCTTCTAGCGGGAGTTCTTCGGGTACGCAGTATTTT. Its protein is CSARASSGSSSGTQYF.

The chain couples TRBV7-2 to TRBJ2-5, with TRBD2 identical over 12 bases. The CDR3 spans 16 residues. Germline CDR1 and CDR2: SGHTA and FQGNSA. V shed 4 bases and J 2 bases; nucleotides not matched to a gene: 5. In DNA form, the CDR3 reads TGTGCCAGCAGCTCCGGACTAGCGGGATATCAAGAGACCCAGTACTTC. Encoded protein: CASSSGLAGYQETQYF.

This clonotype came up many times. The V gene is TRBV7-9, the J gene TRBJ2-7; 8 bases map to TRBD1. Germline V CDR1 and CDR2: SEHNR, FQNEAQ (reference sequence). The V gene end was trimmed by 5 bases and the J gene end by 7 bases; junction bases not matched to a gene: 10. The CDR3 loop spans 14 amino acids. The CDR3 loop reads CASSLGQGPEEQYF. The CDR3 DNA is TGTGCCAGCAGCCTCGGACAGGGCCCCGAGGAGCAGTACTTC.

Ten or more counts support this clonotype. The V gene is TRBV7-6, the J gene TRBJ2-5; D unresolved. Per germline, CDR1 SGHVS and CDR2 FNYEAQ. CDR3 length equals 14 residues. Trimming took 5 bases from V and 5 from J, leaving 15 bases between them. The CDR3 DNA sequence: TGTGCCAGCAGCCCGAGTCTAGTCGGGGAGACCCAGTACTTC. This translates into CASSPSLVGETQYF.

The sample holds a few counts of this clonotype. CDR3 in DNA: TGTGCCAGCAGCTGGGGACAGATGAACACTGAAGCTTTCTTT. Its translation: CASSWGQMNTEAFF. The rearrangement links TRBV5-6 to TRBJ1-1, with TRBD1 matching over 7 bases. The germline CDR1 and CDR2 sequences are SGHDT and YYEEEE. The CDR3 consists of 14 residues. After removal of 3 bases from V and 0 bases from J, the junction contained 2 bases not matched to a gene.

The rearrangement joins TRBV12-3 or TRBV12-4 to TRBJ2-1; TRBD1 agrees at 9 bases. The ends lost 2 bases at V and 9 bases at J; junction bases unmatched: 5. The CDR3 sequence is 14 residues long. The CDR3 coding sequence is TGTGCCAGCAGTTTAACAGGGGGCGGGGGTGAGCAGTTCTTC. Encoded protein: CASSLTGGGGEQFF.

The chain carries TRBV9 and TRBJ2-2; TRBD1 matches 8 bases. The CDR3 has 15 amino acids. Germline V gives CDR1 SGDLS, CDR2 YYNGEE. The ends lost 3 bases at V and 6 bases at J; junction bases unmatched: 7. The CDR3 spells CASSAMTGVAGELFF. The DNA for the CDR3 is TGTGCCAGCAGCGCGATGACAGGGGTCGCCGGGGAGCTGTTTTTT.

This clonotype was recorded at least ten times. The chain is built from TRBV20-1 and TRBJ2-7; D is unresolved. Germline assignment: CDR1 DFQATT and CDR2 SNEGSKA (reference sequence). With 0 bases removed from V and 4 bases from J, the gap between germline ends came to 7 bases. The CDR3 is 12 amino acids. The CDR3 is CSARDLRYEQYF. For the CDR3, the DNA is TGCAGTGCTAGAGATCTCCGTTACGAGCAGTACTTC.

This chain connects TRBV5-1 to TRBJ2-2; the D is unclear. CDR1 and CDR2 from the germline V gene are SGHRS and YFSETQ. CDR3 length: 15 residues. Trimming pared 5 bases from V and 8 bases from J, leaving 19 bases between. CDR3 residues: CASRSSYPNEGELFF. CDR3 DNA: TGCGCCAGCAGGTCCAGCTACCCTAATGAGGGGGAGCTGTTTTTT.

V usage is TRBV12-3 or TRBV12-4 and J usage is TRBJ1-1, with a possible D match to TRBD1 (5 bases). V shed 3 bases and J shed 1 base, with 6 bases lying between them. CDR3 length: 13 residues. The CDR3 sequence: CASSFQGNTEAFF. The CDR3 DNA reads TGTGCCAGCAGTTTTCAGGGGAACACTGAAGCTTTCTTT.

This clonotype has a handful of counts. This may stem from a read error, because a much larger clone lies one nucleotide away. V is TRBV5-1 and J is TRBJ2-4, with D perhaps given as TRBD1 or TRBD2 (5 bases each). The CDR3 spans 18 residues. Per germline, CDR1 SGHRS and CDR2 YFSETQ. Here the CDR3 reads CASSQTTPGPYGKNSQYF. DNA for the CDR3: TGCGCCAGCAGCCAAACGACCCCGGGACCCTATGGCAAAAACAGTCAGTACTTC.

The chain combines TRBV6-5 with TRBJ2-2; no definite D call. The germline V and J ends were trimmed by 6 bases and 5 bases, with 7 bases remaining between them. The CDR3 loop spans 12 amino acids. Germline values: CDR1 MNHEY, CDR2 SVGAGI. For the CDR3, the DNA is TGTGCCAGCAGGTTATTAACCGGGGAGCTGTTTTTT. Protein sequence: CASRLLTGELFF.

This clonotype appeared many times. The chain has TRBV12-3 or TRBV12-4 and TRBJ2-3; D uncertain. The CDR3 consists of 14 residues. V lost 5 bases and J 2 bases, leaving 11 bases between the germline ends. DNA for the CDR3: TGTGCCAGCAGTACCCATAGGGCCACAGATACGCAGTATTTT. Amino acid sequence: CASSTHRATDTQYF.

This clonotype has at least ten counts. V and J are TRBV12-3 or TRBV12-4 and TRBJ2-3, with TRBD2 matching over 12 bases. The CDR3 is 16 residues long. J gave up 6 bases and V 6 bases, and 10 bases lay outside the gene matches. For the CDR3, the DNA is TGTGCCAGCAGCCTGTCTAGCGGGAGGGCCAGGGATACGCAGTATTTT. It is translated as CASSLSSGRARDTQYF.

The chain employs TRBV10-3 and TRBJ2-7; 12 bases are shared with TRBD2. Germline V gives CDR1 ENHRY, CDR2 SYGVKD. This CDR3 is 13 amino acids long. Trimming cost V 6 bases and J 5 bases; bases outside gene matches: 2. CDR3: CAIRLAGGNEQYF. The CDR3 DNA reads TGTGCCATCAGACTAGCGGGAGGAAACGAGCAGTACTTC.

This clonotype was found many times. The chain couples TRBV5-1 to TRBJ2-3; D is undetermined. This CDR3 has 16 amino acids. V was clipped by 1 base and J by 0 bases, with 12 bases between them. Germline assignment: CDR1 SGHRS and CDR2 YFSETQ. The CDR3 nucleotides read TGCGCCAGCAGCTTGTCCCGAGGAACTAGCACAGATACGCAGTATTTT. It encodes CASSLSRGTSTDTQYF.

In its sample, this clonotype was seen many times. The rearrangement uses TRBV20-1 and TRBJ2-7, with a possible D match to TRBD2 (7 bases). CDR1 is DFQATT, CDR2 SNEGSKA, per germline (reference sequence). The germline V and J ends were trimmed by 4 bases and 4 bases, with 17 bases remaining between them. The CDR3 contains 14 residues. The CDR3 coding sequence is TGCAGTGCTACCAAAGGACTAGGGGGATACGAGCAGTACTTC. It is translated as CSATKGLGGYEQYF.

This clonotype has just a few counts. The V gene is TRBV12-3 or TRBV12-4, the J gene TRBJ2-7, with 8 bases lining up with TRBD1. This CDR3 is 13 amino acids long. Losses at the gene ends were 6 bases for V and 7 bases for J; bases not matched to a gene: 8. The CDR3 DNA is TGTGCCAGCAGCCAGGACAGGGCATTGGAGCAGTACTTC. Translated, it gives CASSQDRALEQYF.

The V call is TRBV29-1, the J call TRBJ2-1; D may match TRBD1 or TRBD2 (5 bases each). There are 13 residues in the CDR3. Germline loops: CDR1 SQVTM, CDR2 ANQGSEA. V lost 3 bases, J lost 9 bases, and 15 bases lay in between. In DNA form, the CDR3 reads TGCAGCGTTGACCCATTACGAGGGGCTGAGCAGTTCTTC. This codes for CSVDPLRGAEQFF.

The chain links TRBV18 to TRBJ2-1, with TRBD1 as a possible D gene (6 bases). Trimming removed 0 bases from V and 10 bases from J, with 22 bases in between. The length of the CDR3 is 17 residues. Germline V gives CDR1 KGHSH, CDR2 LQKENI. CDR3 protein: CASSPPRGPLQGGEQFF. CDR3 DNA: TGTGCCAGCTCACCACCGCGTGGACCTCTACAGGGTGGGGAGCAGTTCTTC.

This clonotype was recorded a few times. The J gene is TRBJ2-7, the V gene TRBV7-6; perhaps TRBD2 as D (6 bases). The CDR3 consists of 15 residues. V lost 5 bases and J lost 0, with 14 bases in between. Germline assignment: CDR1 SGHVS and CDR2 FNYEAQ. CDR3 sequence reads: CASSPRLGASYEQYF. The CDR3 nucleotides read TGTGCCAGCAGCCCCCGACTAGGGGCCTCCTACGAGCAGTACTTC.

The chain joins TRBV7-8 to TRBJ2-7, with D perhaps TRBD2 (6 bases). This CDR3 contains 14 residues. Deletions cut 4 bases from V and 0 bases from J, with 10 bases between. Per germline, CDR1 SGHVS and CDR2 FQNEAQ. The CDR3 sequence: CASSYRDSSYEQYF. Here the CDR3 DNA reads TGTGCCAGCAGCTACCGGGACTCCTCCTACGAGCAGTACTTC.

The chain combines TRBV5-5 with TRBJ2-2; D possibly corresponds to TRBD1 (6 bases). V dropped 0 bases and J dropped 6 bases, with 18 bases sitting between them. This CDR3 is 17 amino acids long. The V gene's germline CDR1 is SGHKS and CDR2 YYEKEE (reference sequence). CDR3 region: CASSLVVIPRGPGELFF. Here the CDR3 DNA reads TGTGCCAGCAGCTTGGTAGTTATCCCCAGGGGACCCGGGGAGCTGTTTTTT.

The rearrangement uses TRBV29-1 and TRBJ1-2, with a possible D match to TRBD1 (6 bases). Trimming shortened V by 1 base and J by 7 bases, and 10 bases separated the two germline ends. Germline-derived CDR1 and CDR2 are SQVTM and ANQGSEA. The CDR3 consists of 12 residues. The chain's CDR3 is CSVEVGGGGYTF. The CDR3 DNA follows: TGCAGCGTTGAAGTAGGGGGTGGTGGCTACACCTTC.